The 10 T cell receptor beta chains below all came from one sample that was sequenced in a study of a mutant IDH1 vaccine in newly diagnosed glioma. Their recognized antigens are unknown. The method was immunoSEQ multiplex PCR; TCRdb's version includes in-frame clones alone and lacks a portion of them. This sample carries some 52,000 clones, 90% to 95% of them seen once, and the ten largest clones take around 2.5%. Time point: week 11, during vaccination. The investigators gave 300 ug of mutant IDH1 20-mer peptide in each vaccine dose, together with topical imiquimod. Sequencing used PBMCs, obtained from a glioma patient whose treatment included an IDH1 peptide vaccine. These receptors originate from a man aged 45-65 years with glioma.

The rearrangement links TRBV30 to TRBJ1-2; no clear D gene. Germline V gives CDR1 GTSNPN, CDR2 SVGIG (reference sequence). The CDR3 covers 15 residues. The V and J ends lost 2 bases and 0 bases respectively, with 13 bases between them. CDR3 loop: CAWSTPGRTNYGYTF. The CDR3 coding sequence is TGTGCCTGGAGTACCCCGGGCCGAACTAACTATGGCTACACCTTC.

CDR3 sequence (DNA): TGTGCCAGCAGTGATGGGAGGCTAGCCAAAAACATTCAGTACTTC. This codes for CASSDGRLAKNIQYF. J is TRBJ2-4 and V is TRBV2, with D perhaps matching TRBD2 (6 bases). Germline V CDR1 and CDR2: SNHLY, FYNNEI. This CDR3 contains 15 residues. V lost 3 bases to trimming and J lost 0 bases, with 9 bases between them.

This chain uses TRBV25-1 with TRBJ2-1, with TRBD2 matching 7 bases. V gave up 8 bases and J gave up 3 bases; unmatched junction bases: 4. CDR1 MGHDK and CDR2 SYGVNS come from the germline V gene. The CDR3 sequence is 13 residues long. The CDR3 DNA sequence: TGTGCCAGCCAGCGGGATTACTACAATGAGCAGTTCTTC. It codes for CASQRDYYNEQFF.

This clone is a singleton in its sample. The V call is TRBV5-4, the J call TRBJ1-4, with D hard to call. V gave up 6 bases and J gave up 6 bases, with 15 bases separating them. The CDR3 has 14 residues. Germline V CDR1 and CDR2: SGHNT, YYREEE (reference sequence). The CDR3 region has the DNA TGTGCCAGCACCTACAATAGAGGAGATGAAAAACTGTTTTTT. This translates into CASTYNRGDEKLFF.

The chain has TRBV28 and TRBJ2-7; 9 nucleotides match TRBD2. In germline, CDR1 is MDHEN, CDR2 SYDVKM. This CDR3 has 12 amino acids. After removal of 10 bases from V and 4 bases from J, the junction contained 5 bases not matched to a gene. The CDR3 DNA is TGTGCCACCGGACTAGCGAGGTACGAGCAGTACTTC. This sequence encodes CATGLARYEQYF.

The V and J genes are TRBV6-6 and TRBJ2-7; D unclear. Per germline, CDR1 MNHNY and CDR2 SVGAGI (reference sequence). Trimming shortened V by 3 bases and J by 5 bases, and 11 bases separated the two germline ends. This CDR3 spans 13 amino acids. This chain's CDR3 is CASSYDHTDEQYF. The CDR3, as DNA: TGTGCCAGCAGTTATGACCACACCGACGAGCAGTACTTC.

This clone was counted once. The chain recombines TRBV19 with TRBJ1-5, with D maybe TRBD1 (6 bases). The CDR3 has 16 amino acids. V was trimmed by 7 bases and J by 4 bases, leaving 20 bases between them. Looked up from germline, CDR1 is LNHDA and CDR2 is SQIVND (reference sequence). The DNA for the CDR3 is TGTGCCAGTACCACGGGGCCGGGACACGGAAATCAGCCCCAGCATTTT. It yields the protein CASTTGPGHGNQPQHF.

The CDR3 here is CASSPPFRAGNTIYF. CDR3 bases: TGTGCCAGCAGCCCACCGTTTCGGGCCGGAAACACCATATATTTT. The gene calls are TRBV7-9 and TRBJ1-3, with D unclear. The CDR3 contains 15 residues. V was trimmed by 5 bases and J by 4 bases, leaving 15 bases between them. From germline, CDR1 is SEHNR and CDR2 FQNEAQ (reference sequence).

The rearrangement links TRBV5-6 to TRBJ2-2, with D possibly matching TRBD1 (5 bases). This CDR3 has 13 amino acids. Germline lookup yields CDR1 SGHDT and CDR2 YYEEEE. V was pared by 3 bases and J by 2 bases, with 5 bases between. The DNA of the CDR3 is TGTGCCAGCAGCTGGACAAACACCGGGGAGCTGTTTTTT. This encodes CASSWTNTGELFF. Full variable domain (rest looked up from reference TRBV5-6 and TRBJ2-2): DAGVTQSPTHLIKTRGQQVTLRCSPKSGHDTVSWYQQALGQGPQFIFQYYEEEERQRGNFPDRFSGHQFPNYSSELNVNALLLGDSALYLCASSWTNTGELFFGEGSRLTVL.

The rearrangement uses TRBV27 and TRBJ1-4; D is perhaps TRBD1 (5 bases). CDR3 length: 15 residues. Germline CDR1 and CDR2: MNHEY and SMNVEV (reference sequence). V was shortened by 5 bases and J by 5 bases, with 15 bases between the two germline ends. Here the CDR3 DNA reads TGTGCCAGCAGTCCACGCCGGGACGGGAATGAAAAACTGTTTTTT. Translating it yields CASSPRRDGNEKLFF.